This entry is about one T cell receptor (beta chain). The target antigen is unknown. This CDR3 has 15 residues. Germline trimming cut 4 bases from V and 7 bases from J; bases unmatched to any gene: 14. Looked up from germline, CDR1 is SGDLS and CDR2 is YYNGEE. The record originates from a study of siplizumab effects on memory and regulatory T cells. Clones were sequenced by immunoSEQ multiplex PCR, and TCRdb holds only the in-frame ones, with some missing. The sample holds approximately 100,000 clones, 92% seen once. Findings of the study overall: A significant reduction in alloreactive sequences traceable to unstimulated CD4+ memory cells was produced by siplizumab. Naive T cells seemed more diverse than memory cells; they also seemed major alloresponse contributors.

The specimen was Tregs sorted from blood. V and J are TRBV9 and TRBJ2-7, with 7 bases identical to TRBD1. The TCR was taken from a human donor in good health. CDR3 nucleotides: TGTGCCAGCAGCAAAAGACCAATACAGGGGTGGGAGCAGTACTTC. Its translation is CASSKRPIQGWEQYF.